The sequence of this T cell receptor beta chain was determined in a study of blood T cell repertoires in COVID-19. Across the whole study: The samples span acute and convalescent COVID-19 from the United States, Italy and Spain. T cells, B-cell-depleted T cells, or PBMCs provided the cDNA or gDNA that served as material.

Looked up from germline, CDR1 is GTSNPN and CDR2 is SVGIG (reference sequence). The CDR3 has 13 amino acids. V shed 5 bases and J shed 4 bases, with 14 bases lying between them. Original analysis: Amplification of reference gene primers was used by the study to estimate nucleated cell counts. Data came from immunoSEQ multiplex PCR; TCRdb stores just in-frame clones and leaves some out. V, J and clone size were drawn from that table, and D and trimming were deduced from the DNA. This sample has about 250,000 clones, with about 82% found just once. The TCR was taken from a man in his forties or fifties with active or convalescent COVID-19. Sample: peripheral blood. The chain is built from TRBV30 and TRBJ1-1; D perhaps matches TRBD1 (6 bases). This CDR3 reads CAWDRPLGTEAFF. CDR3 DNA sequence: TGTGCCTGGGACAGGCCCCTAGGCACTGAAGCTTTCTTT.